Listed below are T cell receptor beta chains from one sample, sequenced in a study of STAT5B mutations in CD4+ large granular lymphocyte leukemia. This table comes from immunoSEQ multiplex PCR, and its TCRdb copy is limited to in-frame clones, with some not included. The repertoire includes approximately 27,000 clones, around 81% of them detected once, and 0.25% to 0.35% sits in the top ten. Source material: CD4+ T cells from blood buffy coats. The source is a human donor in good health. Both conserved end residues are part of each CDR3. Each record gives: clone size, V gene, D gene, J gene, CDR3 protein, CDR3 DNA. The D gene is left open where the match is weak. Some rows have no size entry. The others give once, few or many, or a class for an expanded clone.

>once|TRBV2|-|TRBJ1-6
CASCTEFNSPLHF
TGTGCCAGTTGTACAGAGTTTAATTCACCCCTCCACTTT
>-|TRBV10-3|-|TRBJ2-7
CAISGHRYEQYF
TGTGCCATCAGTGGTCACCGGTACGAGCAGTACTTC
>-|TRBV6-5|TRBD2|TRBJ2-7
CASSYPGTNEQYF
TGTGCCAGCAGTTACCCCGGGACTAACGAGCAGTACTTC
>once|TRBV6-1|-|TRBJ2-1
CASRGDRYSYNEQFF
TGTGCCAGCAGGGGCGACAGGTATTCCTACAATGAGCAGTTCTTC
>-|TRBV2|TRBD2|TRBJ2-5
CASTPAGGQETQYF
TGTGCCAGCACCCCCGCGGGGGGCCAAGAGACCCAGTACTTC
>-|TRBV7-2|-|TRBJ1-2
CASSDPGRIYGYTF
TGTGCCAGCAGCGACCCGGGACGGATATATGGCTACACCTTC
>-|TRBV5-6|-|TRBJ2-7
CASSLRRGRERSYEQYF
TGTGCCAGCAGCTTGCGGAGAGGCAGGGAACGCTCCTACGAGCAGTACTTC
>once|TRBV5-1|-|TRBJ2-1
CASSLGGAAHEQFF
TGCGCCAGCAGCTTGGGGGGGGCAGCACATGAGCAGTTCTTC
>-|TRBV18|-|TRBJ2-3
CASSPPGTDTQYF
TGTGCCAGCTCACCACCCGGGACAGATACGCAGTATTTT
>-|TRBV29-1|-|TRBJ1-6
CSVSLAANSPLHF
TGCAGCGTTTCCCTGGCAGCAAATTCACCCCTCCACTTT
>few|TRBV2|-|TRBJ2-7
CASSEQGAEQYF
TGTGCCAGCAGTGAACAGGGAGCCGAGCAGTACTTC
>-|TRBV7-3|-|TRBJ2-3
CASSSVASRNTDTQYF
TGTGCCAGCAGCTCCGTGGCTAGCCGAAACACAGATACGCAGTATTTT
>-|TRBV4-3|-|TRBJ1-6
CASSQLQGNSPLHF
TGCGCCAGCAGCCAACTCCAGGGAAATTCACCCCTCCACTTT
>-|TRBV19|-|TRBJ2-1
CASTTLGRNEQFF
TGTGCCAGTACCACCCTAGGGAGAAATGAGCAGTTCTTC
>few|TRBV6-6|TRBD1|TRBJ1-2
CASSQGAGGYTF
TGTGCCAGCAGCCAGGGGGCGGGTGGCTACACCTTC
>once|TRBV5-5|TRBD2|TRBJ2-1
CASSTSGLTYNEQFF
TGTGCCAGCAGCACCTCGGGACTAACCTACAATGAGCAGTTCTTC
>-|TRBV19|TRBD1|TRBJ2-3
CASTKVSQGASTDTQYF
TGTGCCAGTACCAAGGTGAGCCAGGGGGCTAGCACAGATACGCAGTATTTT
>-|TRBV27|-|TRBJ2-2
CASSPYRAGELFF
TGTGCCAGCAGTCCCTACAGGGCCGGGGAGCTGTTTTTT
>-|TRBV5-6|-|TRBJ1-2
CASSSAGTTYGYTF
TGTGCCAGCAGCTCCGCCGGGACAACCTATGGCTACACCTTC
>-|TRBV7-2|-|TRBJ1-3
CASSSREPGNTIYF
TGTGCCAGCAGCTCCCGTGAGCCTGGAAACACCATATATTTT
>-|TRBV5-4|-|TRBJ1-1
CASSYPGHPKTGF
TGTGCCAGCAGCTATCCGGGACACCCGAAGACCGGCTTT
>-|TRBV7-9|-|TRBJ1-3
CASSRDGNTIYF
TGTGCCAGCAGCCGAGATGGAAACACCATATATTTT
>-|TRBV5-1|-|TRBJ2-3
CASSLRQDPTDTQYF
TGCGCCAGCAGTCTACGACAGGATCCCACAGATACGCAGTATTTT
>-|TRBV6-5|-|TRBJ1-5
CASSPGPGRGQPQHF
TGTGCCAGCAGCCCCGGACCGGGACGGGGTCAGCCCCAGCATTTT
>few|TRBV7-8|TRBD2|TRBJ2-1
CASSPLAVPLAEQFF
TGTGCCAGCAGTCCGCTAGCGGTGCCGTTGGCTGAGCAGTTCTTC
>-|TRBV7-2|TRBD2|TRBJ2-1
CASSPTRTRSQFF
TGTGCCAGCAGCCCGACCCGGACTAGGTCGCAGTTCTTC
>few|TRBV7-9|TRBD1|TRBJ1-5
CASSLGQGRNQPQHF
TGTGCCAGCAGCTTAGGACAGGGACGGAATCAGCCCCAGCATTTT
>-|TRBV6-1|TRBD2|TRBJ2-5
CASRKGLVQETQYF
TGTGCCAGCAGGAAGGGACTAGTGCAAGAGACCCAGTACTTC
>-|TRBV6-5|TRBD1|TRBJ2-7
CASSYRRQGYEQYF
TGTGCCAGCAGTTATCGTCGACAGGGGTACGAGCAGTACTTC
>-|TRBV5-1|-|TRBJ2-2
CASSPGSSNFNTGELFF
TGCGCCAGCAGCCCTGGCTCATCAAACTTTAACACCGGGGAGCTGTTTTTT
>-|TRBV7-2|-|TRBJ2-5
CASSLDGAGQETQYF
TGTGCCAGCAGCTTAGACGGGGCAGGACAAGAGACCCAGTACTTC
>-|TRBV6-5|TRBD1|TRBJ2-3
CASGTGALDTQYF
TGTGCCAGCGGAACAGGGGCATTGGATACGCAGTATTTT
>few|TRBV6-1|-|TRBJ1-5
CASSESGFSNQPQHF
TGTGCCAGCAGTGAATCAGGGTTTAGCAATCAGCCCCAGCATTTT
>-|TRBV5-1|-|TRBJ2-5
CASSLSPEETQYF
TGCGCCAGCAGCTTGTCCCCAGAAGAGACCCAGTACTTC
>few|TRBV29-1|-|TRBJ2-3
CSVRGVDYTQYF
TGCAGCGTTAGGGGGGTAGATTATACGCAGTATTTT
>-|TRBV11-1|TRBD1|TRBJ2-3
CASSSTGTGITDTQYF
TGTGCCAGCAGCTCAACCGGGACAGGGATCACAGATACGCAGTATTTT
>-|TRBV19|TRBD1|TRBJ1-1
CASSTPGQQAFF
TGTGCCAGTAGTACCCCGGGACAGCAAGCTTTCTTT
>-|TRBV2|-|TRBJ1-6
CASSDEVNSPLHF
TGTGCCAGCAGTGATGAGGTTAATTCACCCCTCCACTTT
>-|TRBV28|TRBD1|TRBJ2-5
CASSLPRQGRETQYF
TGTGCCAGCAGTTTGCCAAGACAGGGGAGGGAGACCCAGTACTTC
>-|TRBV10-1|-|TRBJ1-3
CASSESQLSGNTIYF
TGCGCCAGCAGTGAGTCCCAGCTCTCTGGAAACACCATATATTTT
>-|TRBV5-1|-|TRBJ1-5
CASSLGQPSNQPQHF
TGCGCCAGCAGCTTGGGACAGCCTAGCAATCAGCCCCAGCATTTT
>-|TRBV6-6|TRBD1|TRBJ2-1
CASSYRDREQGEQFF
TGTGCCAGCAGTTATCGGGACAGGGAGCAAGGTGAGCAGTTCTTC
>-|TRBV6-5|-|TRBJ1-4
CASSLTGTTEKLFF
TGTGCCAGCAGTTTAACCGGGACAACAGAAAAACTGTTTTTT
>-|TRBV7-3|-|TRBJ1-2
CASSPNAARDGYGYTF
TGTGCCAGCAGCCCGAACGCTGCGAGGGACGGCTATGGCTACACCTTC
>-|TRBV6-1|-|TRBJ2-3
CASSELRGRISTDTQYF
TGTGCCAGCAGTGAACTGAGGGGACGTATTAGCACAGATACGCAGTATTTT
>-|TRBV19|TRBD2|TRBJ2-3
CASTHPGGGVSDTQYF
TGTGCCAGTACCCACCCGGGGGGGGGAGTTTCAGATACGCAGTATTTT
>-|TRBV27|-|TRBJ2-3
CASSPLSGTDTQYF
TGTGCCAGCAGTCCTCTTTCGGGCACAGATACGCAGTATTTT
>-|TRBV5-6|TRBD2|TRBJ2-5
CASSNLGTSGQETQYF
TGTGCCAGCAGCAATCTCGGGACTAGCGGCCAAGAGACCCAGTACTTC